This T cell receptor (beta chain) was sequenced during a study of long-term antiretroviral therapy in people with HIV. Survey level was the resolution at which the v3.0 immunoSEQ assay ran. Measured with immunoSEQ multiplex PCR; TCRdb has only the in-frame clones, and not every one. This sample has 30,000 to 35,000 clones, with about four fifths found just once. V gave up 4 bases and J gave up 5 bases; unmatched junction bases: 12. This CDR3 is 16 amino acids long. Germline CDR1 is SGHRS and CDR2 is YFSETQ. This receptor was obtained from a man aged 50 to 60 with HIV. J is TRBJ2-4 and V is TRBV5-1; TRBD2 matches 7 bases. Here the sequenced sample was unsorted PBMCs, taken 3 years after starting antiretroviral therapy. The CDR3 region has the DNA TGCGCCAGCAGCCGCAGACTAGCCCCGGGGGAAAACATTCAGTACTTC. Its translation is CASSRRLAPGENIQYF.